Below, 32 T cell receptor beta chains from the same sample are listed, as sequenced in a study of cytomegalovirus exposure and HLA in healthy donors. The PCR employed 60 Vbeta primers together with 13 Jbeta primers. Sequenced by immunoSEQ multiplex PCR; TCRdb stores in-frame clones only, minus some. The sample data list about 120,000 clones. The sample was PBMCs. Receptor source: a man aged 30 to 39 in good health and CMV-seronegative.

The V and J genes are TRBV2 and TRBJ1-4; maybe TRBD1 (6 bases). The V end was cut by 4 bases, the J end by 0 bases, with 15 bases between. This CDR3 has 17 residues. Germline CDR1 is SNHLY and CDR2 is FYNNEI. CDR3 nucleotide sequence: TGTGCCAGCAGTGGAGGGGGATGGGTAGCAACTAATGAAAAACTGTTTTTT. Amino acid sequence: CASSGGGWVATNEKLFF. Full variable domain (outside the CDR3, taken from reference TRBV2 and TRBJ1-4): EPEVTQTPSHQVTQMGQEVILRCVPISNHLYFYWYRQILGQKVEFLVSFYNNEISEKSEIFDDQFSVERPDGSNFTLKIRSTKLEDSAMYFCASSGGGWVATNEKLFFGSGTQLSVL.

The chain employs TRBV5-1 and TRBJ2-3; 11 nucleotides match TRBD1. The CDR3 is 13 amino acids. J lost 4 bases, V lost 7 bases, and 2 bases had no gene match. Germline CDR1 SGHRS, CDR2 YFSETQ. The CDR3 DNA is TGCGCCAGCGGACAGGGGGCATCAGATACGCAGTATTTT. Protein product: CASGQGASDTQYF.

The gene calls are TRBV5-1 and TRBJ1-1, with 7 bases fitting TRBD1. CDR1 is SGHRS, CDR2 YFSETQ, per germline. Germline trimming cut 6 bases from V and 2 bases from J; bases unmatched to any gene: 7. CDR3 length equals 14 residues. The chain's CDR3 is CASTFRTGNTEAFF. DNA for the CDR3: TGCGCCAGCACCTTCCGGACAGGAAACACTGAAGCTTTCTTT.

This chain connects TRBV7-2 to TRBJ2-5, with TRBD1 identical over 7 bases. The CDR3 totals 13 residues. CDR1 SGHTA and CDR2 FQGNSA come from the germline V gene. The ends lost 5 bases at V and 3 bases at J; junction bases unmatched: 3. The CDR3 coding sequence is TGTGCCAGCAGCCACGACAGGGAAGAGACCCAGTACTTC. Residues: CASSHDREETQYF.

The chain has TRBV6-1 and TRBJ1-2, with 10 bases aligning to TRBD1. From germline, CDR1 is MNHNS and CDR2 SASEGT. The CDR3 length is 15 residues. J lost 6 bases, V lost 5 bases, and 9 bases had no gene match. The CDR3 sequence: CASSPLRDRGDGYTF. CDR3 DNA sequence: TGTGCCAGCAGTCCCCTCCGGGACAGGGGCGATGGCTACACCTTC.

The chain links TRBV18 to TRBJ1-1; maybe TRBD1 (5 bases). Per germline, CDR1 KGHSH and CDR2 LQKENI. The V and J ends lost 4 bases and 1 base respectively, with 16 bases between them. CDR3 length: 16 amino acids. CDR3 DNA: TGTGCCAGCTCACGACTAGTGACAGAGCGGAACACTGAAGCTTTCTTT. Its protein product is CASSRLVTERNTEAFF.

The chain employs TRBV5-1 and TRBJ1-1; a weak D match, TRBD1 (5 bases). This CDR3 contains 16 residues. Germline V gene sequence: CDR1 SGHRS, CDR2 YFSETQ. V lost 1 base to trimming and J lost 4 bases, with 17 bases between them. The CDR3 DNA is TGCGCCAGCAGCTTGTTAACGGGGGGACTGGGCACTGAAGCTTTCTTT. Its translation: CASSLLTGGLGTEAFF.

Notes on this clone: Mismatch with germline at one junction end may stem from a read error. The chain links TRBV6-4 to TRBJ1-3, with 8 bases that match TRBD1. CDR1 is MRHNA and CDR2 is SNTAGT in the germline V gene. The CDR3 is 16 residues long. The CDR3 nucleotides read TGTGCCAGCAGTGACTCGACAGGGGACTCTGAAAACACCATATATTTT. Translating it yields CASSDSTGDSENTIYF.

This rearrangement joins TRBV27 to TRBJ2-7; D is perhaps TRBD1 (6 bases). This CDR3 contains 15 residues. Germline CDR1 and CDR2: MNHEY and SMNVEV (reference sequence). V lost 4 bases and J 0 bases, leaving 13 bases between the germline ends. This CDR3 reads CASSSPTGSSYEQYF. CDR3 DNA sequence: TGTGCCAGCAGTTCTCCGACAGGCAGCTCCTACGAGCAGTACTTC.

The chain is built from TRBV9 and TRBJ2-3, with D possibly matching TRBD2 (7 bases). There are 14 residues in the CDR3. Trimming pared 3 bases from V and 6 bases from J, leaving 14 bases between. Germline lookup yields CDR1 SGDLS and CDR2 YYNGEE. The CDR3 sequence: CASSGGTGGDTQYF. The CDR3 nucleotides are TGTGCCAGCAGCGGTGGGACGGGGGGCGATACGCAGTATTTT.

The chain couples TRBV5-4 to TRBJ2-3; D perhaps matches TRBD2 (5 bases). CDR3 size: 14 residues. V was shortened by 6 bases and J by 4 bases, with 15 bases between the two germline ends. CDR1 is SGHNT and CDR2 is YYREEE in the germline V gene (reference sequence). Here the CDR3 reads CASTIGGTSDTQYF. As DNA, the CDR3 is TGTGCCAGCACCATCGGAGGTACCTCAGATACGCAGTATTTT.

For the CDR3, the DNA is TGTGCCAGCAAGACGAGGACCGGGGAGCTGTTTTTT. It codes for CASKTRTGELFF. The rearrangement links TRBV6-5 to TRBJ2-2; D unresolved. Trimming stripped 7 bases from V and 5 bases from J, with 8 bases between. Germline V gives CDR1 MNHEY, CDR2 SVGAGI. CDR3 length: 12 amino acids.

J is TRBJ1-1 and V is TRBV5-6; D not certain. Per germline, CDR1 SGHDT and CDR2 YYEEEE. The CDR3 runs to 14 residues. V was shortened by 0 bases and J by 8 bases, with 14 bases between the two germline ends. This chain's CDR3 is CASSLDFSPLEAFF. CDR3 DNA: TGTGCCAGCAGCTTGGATTTTTCCCCTCTCGAAGCTTTCTTT. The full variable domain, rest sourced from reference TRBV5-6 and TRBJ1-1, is DAGVTQSPTHLIKTRGQQVTLRCSPKSGHDTVSWYQQALGQGPQFIFQYYEEEERQRGNFPDRFSGHQFPNYSSELNVNALLLGDSALYLCASSLDFSPLEAFFGQGTRLTVV.

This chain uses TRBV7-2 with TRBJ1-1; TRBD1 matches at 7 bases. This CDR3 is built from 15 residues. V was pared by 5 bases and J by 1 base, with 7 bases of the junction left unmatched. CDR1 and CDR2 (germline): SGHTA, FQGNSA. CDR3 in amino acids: CASSPGGQTNTEAFF. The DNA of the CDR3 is TGTGCCAGCAGCCCAGGGGGACAGACGAACACTGAAGCTTTCTTT. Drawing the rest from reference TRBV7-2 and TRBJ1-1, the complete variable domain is GAGVSQSPSNKVTEKGKDVELRCDPISGHTALYWYRQSLGQGLEFLIYFQGNSAPDKSGLPSDRFSAERTGGSVSTLTIQRTQQEDSAVYLCASSPGGQTNTEAFFGQGTRLTVV.

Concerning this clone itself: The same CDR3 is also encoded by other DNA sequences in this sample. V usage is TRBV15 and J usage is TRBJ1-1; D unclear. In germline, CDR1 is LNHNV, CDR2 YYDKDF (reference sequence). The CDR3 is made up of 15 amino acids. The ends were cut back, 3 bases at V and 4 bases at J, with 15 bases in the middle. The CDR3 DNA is TGTGCCACCAGCAGGGAATCTTCCGGGAGCACTGAAGCTTTCTTT. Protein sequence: CATSRESSGSTEAFF.

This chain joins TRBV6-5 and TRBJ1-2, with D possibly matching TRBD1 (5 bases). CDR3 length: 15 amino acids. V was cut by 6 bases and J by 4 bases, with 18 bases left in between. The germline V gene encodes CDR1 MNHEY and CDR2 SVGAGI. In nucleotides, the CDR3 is TGTGCCAGCAGCCAACGCGACAGACCAATCTATGGCTACACCTTC. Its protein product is CASSQRDRPIYGYTF.

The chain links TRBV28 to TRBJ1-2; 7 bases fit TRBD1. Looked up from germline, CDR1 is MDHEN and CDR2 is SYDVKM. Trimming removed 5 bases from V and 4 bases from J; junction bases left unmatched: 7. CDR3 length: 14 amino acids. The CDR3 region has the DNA TGTGCCAGCAGTCCCCTTGGACAGGCCTATGGCTACACCTTC. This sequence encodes CASSPLGQAYGYTF.

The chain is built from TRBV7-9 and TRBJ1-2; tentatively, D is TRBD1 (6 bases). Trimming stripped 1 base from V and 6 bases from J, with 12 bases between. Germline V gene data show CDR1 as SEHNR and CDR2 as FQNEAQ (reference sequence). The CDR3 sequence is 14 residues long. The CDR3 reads CASSLGTVLHGYTF. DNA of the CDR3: TGTGCCAGCAGCTTAGGGACAGTACTACATGGCTACACCTTC.

The CDR3 sequence is CASSELGGSYNEQFF. The CDR3 DNA reads TGTGCCAGCAGTGAATTGGGGGGCTCCTACAATGAGCAGTTCTTC. The chain has TRBV2 and TRBJ2-1; TRBD2 might be the D (6 bases). Trimming stripped 2 bases from V and 0 bases from J, with 8 bases between. The germline V gene encodes CDR1 SNHLY and CDR2 FYNNEI. The CDR3 has 15 amino acids.

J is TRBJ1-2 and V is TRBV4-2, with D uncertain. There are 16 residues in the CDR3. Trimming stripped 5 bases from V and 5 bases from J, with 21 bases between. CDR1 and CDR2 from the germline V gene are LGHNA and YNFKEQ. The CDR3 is CASSKGGVGSSYGYTF. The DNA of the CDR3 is TGTGCCAGCAGCAAAGGCGGGGTTGGGAGTTCGTATGGCTACACCTTC.

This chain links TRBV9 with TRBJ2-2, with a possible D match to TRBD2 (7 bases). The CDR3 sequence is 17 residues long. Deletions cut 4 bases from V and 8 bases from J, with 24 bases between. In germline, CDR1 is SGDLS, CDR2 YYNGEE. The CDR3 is CASSPLGGTNGLGELFF. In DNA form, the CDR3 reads TGTGCCAGCAGCCCCTTGGGGGGGACAAACGGGTTAGGGGAGCTGTTTTTT.

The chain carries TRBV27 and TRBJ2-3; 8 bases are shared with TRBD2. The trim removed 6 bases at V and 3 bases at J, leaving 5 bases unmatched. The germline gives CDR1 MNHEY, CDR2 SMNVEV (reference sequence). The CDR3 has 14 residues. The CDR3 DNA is TGTGCCAGCAGGCCGGGACTAGTAACAGATACGCAGTATTTT. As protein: CASRPGLVTDTQYF.

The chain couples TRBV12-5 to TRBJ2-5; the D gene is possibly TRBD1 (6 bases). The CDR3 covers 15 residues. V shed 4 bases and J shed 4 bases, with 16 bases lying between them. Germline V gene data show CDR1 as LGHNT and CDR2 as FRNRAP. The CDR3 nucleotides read TGTGCTAGTGGTTACCCGGGCAGGGGAATAGAGACCCAGTACTTC. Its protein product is CASGYPGRGIETQYF.

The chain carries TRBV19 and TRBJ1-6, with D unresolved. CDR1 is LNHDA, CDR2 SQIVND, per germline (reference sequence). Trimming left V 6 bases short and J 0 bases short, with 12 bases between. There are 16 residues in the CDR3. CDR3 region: CASSPSTRSYNSPLHF. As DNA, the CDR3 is TGTGCCAGTAGCCCCTCCACTCGCTCCTATAATTCACCCCTCCACTTT.

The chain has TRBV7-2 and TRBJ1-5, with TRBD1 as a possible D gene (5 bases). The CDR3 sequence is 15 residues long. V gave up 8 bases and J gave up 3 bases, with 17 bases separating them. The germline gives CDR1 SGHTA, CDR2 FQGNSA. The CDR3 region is CASSRGATLNQPQHF. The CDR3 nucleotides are TGTGCCAGCTCCCGTGGGGCAACCCTCAATCAGCCCCAGCATTTT.

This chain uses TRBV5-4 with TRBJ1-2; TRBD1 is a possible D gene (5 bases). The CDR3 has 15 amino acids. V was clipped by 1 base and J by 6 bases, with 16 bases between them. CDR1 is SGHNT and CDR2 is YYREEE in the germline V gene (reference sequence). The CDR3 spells CASSLRWGRADGYTF. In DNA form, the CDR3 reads TGTGCCAGCAGCTTGCGTTGGGGCAGGGCGGATGGCTACACCTTC.

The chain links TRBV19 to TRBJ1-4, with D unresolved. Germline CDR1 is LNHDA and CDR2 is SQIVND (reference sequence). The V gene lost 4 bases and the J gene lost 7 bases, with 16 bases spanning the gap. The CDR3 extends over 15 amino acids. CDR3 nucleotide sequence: TGTGCCAGTAGTACCTACAGAGATAAAGCTGAAAAACTGTTTTTT. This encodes CASSTYRDKAEKLFF.

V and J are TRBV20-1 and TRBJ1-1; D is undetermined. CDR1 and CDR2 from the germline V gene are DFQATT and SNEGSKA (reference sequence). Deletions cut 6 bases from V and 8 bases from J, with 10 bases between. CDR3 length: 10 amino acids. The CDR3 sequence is CSAQNREAFF. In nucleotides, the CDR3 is TGCAGTGCCCAAAACAGAGAAGCTTTCTTT.

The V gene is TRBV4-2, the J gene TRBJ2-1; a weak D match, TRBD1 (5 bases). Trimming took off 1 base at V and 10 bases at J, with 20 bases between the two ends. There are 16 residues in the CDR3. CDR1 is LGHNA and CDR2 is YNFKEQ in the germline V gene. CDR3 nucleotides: TGTGCCAGCAGCCAAGTGGAGCAGGGCCCTCTAAGGGAGCAGTTCTTC. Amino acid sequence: CASSQVEQGPLREQFF.

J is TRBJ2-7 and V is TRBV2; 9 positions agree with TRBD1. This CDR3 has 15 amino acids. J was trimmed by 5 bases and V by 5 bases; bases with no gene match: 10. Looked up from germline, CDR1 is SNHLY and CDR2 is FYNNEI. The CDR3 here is CASSNPGQGGHEQYF. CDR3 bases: TGTGCCAGCAGTAATCCGGGACAGGGAGGCCACGAGCAGTACTTC.

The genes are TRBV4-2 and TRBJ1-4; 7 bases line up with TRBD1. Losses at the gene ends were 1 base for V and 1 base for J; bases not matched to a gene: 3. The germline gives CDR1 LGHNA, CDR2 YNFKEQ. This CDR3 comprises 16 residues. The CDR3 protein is CASSQGPGGTNEKLFF. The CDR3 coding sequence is TGTGCCAGCAGCCAAGGCCCAGGGGGAACTAATGAAAAACTGTTTTTT.

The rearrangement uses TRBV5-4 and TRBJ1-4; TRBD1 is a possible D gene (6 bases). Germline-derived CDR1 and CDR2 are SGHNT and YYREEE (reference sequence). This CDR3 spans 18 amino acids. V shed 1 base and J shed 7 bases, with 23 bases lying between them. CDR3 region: CASSLRGRGSQSGEKLFF. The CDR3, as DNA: TGTGCCAGCAGCTTGCGGGGAAGGGGGTCCCAGTCGGGTGAAAAACTGTTTTTT.